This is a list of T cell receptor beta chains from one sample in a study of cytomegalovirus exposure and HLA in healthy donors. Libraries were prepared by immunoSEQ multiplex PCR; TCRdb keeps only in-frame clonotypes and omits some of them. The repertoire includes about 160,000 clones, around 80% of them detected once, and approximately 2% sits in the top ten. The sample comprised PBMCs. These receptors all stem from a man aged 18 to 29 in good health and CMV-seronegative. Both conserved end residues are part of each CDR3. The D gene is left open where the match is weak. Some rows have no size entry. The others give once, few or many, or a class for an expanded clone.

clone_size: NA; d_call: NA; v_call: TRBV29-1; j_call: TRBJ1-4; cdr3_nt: TGCAGCGTTGAATTCGCAACTAATGAAAAACTGTTTTTT; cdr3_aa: CSVEFATNEKLFF
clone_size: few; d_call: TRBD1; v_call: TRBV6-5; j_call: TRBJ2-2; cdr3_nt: TGTGCCAGCAGGCAAGGGGACAGGGAAACCGGGGAGCTGTTTTTT; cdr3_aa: CASRQGDRETGELFF
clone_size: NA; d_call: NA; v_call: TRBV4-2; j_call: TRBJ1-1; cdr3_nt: TGTGCCAGCAGCCAAGCGTTTCAGGGATACACTGAAGCTTTCTTT; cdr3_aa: CASSQAFQGYTEAFF
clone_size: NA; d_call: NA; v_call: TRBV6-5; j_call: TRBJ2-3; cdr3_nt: TGTGCCAGCAGCATCACCGGGACTTCAGATACGCAGTATTTT; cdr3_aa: CASSITGTSDTQYF
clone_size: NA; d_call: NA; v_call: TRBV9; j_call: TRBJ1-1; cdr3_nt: TGTGCCTCTCAGCGGGTGAACACTGAAGCTTTCTTT; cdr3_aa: CASQRVNTEAFF
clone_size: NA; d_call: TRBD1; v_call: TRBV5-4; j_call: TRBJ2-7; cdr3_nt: TGTGCCAGCAGCCGACAGGGAGTGGGGGAGCAGTACTTC; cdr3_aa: CASSRQGVGEQYF
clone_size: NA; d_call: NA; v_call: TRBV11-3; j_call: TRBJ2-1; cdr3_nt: TGTGCCAGCAGCCTGGGGCCTGACCACGATGAGCAGTTCTTC; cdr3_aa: CASSLGPDHDEQFF
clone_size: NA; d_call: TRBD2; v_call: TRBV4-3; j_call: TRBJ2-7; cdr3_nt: TGCGCCAGCAGCCAGGGGGGGAGGGGCTACGAGCAGTACTTC; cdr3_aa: CASSQGGRGYEQYF
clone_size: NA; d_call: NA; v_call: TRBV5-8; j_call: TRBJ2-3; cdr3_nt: TGTGCCAGCACCGCCTACCGGGACTTCTCGACAGATACGCAGTATTTT; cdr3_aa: CASTAYRDFSTDTQYF
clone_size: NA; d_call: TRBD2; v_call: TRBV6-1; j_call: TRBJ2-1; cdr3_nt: TGTGCCAGCGGCATAGCGGGACCCTACAATGAGCAGTTCTTC; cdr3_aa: CASGIAGPYNEQFF
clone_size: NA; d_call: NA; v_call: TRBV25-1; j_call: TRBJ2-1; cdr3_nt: TGTGCCAGCAGTACGTTAGCGGAATACAATGAGCAGTTCTTC; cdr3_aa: CASSTLAEYNEQFF
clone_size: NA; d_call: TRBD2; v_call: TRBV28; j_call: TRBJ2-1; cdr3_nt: TGTGCCAGCAGTACCATCCAAGCGGGAGGGTTCAATGAGCAGTTCTTC; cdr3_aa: CASSTIQAGGFNEQFF
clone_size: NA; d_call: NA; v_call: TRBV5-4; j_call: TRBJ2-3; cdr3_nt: TGTGCCAGCAGCTTGGACCGGGGGACTACAGATACGCAGTATTTT; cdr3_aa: CASSLDRGTTDTQYF
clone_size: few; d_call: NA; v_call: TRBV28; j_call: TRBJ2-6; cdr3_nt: TGTGCCAGCAGGTCCTCTGCTGGGGCCAACGTCCTGACTTTC; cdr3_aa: CASRSSAGANVLTF
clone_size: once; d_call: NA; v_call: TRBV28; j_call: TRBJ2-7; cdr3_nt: TGTGCCAGCAGTTTAGGGGGGACAGTCGCCCCCTACGAGCAGTACTTC; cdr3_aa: CASSLGGTVAPYEQYF
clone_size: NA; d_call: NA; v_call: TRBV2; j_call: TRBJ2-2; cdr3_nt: TGTGCCAGCACCCCAGGACAGTACAGCGGGACGGTGGCTCTGTTTTTT; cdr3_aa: CASTPGQYSGTVALFF
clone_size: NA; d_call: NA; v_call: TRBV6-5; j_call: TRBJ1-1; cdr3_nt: TGTGCCAGCAGTAGGGGTTATGAGGACACTGAAGCTTTCTTT; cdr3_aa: CASSRGYEDTEAFF